This T cell receptor (beta chain) was recovered during a study of blood T cell repertoires in COVID-19. V lost 6 bases, J lost 10 bases, and 23 bases lay in between. Germline loops: CDR1 SEHNR, CDR2 FQNEAQ (reference sequence). This CDR3 has 15 amino acids. As processed by the authors: Amplification of reference gene primers provided the estimated nucleated cell counts. The protocol was immunoSEQ multiplex PCR, while the TCRdb copy is restricted to in-frame clones and leaves out a portion. V and J calls and clone size follow that table, whereas D and trimming were derived from the DNA. The sample lists approximately 230,000 clones; about 89% were seen once. Individuals drawn from approximately 26 US areas were about 18 to 90 years old. Researchers sorted participants into cohorts using their self-reported clinical history. What the recovered Cohort 3 donors had was two negative PCRs, clearance, or symptom resolution.

Sequenced sample: PBMCs or T cells enriched from blood (not recorded which). The TCR comes from a woman aged 18-29 years who had recovered from COVID-19. The J gene is TRBJ2-3, the V gene TRBV7-9; D perhaps matches TRBD2 (7 bases). The CDR3 loop reads CASRGGGGPEQPQYF. Written as DNA, the CDR3 is TGTGCCAGCAGAGGGGGGGGCGGCCCGGAGCAGCCGCAGTATTTT.